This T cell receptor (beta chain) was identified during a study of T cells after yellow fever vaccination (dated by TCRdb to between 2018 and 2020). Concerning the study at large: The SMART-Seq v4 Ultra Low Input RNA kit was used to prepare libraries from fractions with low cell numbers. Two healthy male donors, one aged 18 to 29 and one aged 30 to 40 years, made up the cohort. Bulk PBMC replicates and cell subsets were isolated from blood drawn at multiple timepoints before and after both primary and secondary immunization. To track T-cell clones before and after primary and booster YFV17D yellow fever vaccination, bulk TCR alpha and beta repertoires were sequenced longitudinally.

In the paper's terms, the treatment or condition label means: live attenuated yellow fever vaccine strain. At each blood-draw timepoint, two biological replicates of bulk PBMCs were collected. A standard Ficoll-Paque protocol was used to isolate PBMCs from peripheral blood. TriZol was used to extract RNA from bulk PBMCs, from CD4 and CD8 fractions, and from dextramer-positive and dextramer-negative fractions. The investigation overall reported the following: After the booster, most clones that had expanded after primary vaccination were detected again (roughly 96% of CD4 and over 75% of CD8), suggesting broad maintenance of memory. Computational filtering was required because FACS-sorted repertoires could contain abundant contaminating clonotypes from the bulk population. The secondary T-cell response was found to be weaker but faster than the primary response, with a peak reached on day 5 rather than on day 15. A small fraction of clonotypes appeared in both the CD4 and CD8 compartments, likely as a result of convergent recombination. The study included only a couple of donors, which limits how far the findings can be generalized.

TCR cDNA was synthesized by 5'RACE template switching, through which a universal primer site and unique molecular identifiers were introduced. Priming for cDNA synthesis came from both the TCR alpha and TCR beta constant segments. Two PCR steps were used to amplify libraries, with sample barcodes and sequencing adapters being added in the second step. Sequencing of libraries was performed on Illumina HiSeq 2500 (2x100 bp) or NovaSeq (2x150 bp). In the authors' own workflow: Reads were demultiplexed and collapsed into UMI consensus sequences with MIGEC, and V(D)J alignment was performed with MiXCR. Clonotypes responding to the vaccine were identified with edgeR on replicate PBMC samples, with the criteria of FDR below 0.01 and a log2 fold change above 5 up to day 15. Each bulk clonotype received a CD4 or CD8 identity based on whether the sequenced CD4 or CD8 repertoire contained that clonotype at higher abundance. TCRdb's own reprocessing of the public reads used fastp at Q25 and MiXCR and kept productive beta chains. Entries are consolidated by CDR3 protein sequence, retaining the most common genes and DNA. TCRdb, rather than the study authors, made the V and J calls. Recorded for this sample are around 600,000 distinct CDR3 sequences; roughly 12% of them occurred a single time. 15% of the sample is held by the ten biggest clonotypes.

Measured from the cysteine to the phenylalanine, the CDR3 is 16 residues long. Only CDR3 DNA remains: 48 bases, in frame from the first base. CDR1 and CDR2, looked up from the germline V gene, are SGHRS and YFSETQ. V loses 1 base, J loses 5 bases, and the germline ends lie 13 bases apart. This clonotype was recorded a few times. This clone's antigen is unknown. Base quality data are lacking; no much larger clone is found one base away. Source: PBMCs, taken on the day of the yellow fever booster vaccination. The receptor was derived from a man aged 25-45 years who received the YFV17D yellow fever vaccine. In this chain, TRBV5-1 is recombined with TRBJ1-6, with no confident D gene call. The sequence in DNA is TGCGCCAGCAGCTTGATGACGGGCCAGCATAATTCACCCCTCCACTTT. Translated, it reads CASSLMTGQHNSPLHF.